Shown below are 24 T cell receptor beta chains from a single sample sequenced in a study of human T cells and chemical hapten exposure. The time point was: patch test 1, 2 weeks after DPC sensitization. Regarding treatment: therapeutic diphenylcyclopropenone sensitization with weekly scalp DPC. TCRdb recomputed calls from the RACE reads with MiXCR, one row per CDR3 protein. The table records approximately 82,000 distinct CDR3 sequences, about 10% of them present only once. The specimen was whole blood, collected in connection with sensitization to the hapten diphenylcyclopropenone (DPC). The receptors were sampled from a woman aged 55-70 years with alopecia areata. Some clones in this sample may be carry-over from other donors' samples.

This clonotype was seen at least ten times. The V call is TRBV24-1, the J call TRBJ2-3; no clear D gene. V dropped 2 bases and J dropped 2 bases, with 4 bases sitting between them. The germline gives CDR1 KGHDR, CDR2 SFDVKD. This CDR3 contains 13 residues. CDR3 in DNA: TGTGCCACCAGTGATTCGAACACAGATACGCAGTATTTT. Translation: CATSDSNTDTQYF.

Note on this clonotype: The junction differs from germline at one of its ends, possibly a read error. The CDR3 DNA sequence: TGTGCCCGCAGTTTATGGAATGAGCAGTTCTTC. It encodes CARSLWNEQFF. J is TRBJ2-1 and V is TRBV27; D is undetermined. This CDR3 is built from 11 residues. Germline CDR1 is MNHEY and CDR2 is SMNVEV (reference sequence).

This clonotype has a handful of counts. CDR3 amino acids: CASSVTGTGSYEQYF. CDR3 coding DNA: TGTGCCAGCAGTGTCACCGGGACAGGGTCCTACGAGCAGTACTTC. The chain employs TRBV27 and TRBJ2-7; 9 positions agree with TRBD1. The J segment lost 1 base and the V segment lost 5 bases, leaving 6 bases of the junction unmatched. CDR1 MNHEY and CDR2 SMNVEV come from the germline V gene (reference sequence). CDR3 length: 15 residues.

This clonotype has a count of ten or more. J is TRBJ2-3 and V is TRBV18; 9 bases are a match to TRBD2. The CDR3 loop spans 17 amino acids. Germline loops: CDR1 KGHSH, CDR2 LQKENI. V lost 4 bases to trimming and J lost 0 bases; unmatched junction nucleotides: 8. The DNA for the CDR3 is TGTGCCAGCTCACTGGCCCAACTAGCGGGTAGCACAGATACGCAGTATTTT. This codes for CASSLAQLAGSTDTQYF.

The table lists this clonotype with many counts. The rearrangement joins TRBV20-1 to TRBJ2-1; 8 nucleotides match TRBD2. The CDR3 extends over 14 amino acids. Germline V gene sequence: CDR1 DFQATT, CDR2 SNEGSKA (reference sequence). Trimming took 6 bases from V and 7 from J; bases not matched to a gene: 11. The CDR3 spells CSAFTAGGENEQFF. CDR3 sequence (DNA): TGCAGTGCCTTCACCGCGGGGGGCGAGAATGAGCAGTTCTTC.

This chain links TRBV12-3 or TRBV12-4 with TRBJ2-3, with TRBD1 identical over 8 bases. V trimming: 5 bases; J trimming: 4 bases; junction bases outside the gene matches: 8. The CDR3 has 15 amino acids. CDR3 nucleotide sequence: TGTGCCAGCAGTCCCGGACAGGGCGGATCAGATACGCAGTATTTT. This gives the protein CASSPGQGGSDTQYF.

The chain carries TRBV6-6 and TRBJ2-5; D gene uncertain. The germline V gene encodes CDR1 MNHNY and CDR2 SVGAGI (reference sequence). This CDR3 is built from 15 residues. V lost 7 bases, J lost 4 bases, and 19 bases lay in between. CDR3 nucleotides: TGTGCCAGCACCCCCTCCGTCCTACCCGTAGAGACCCAGTACTTC. Amino acid sequence: CASTPSVLPVETQYF.

The table lists this clonotype with a few counts. V and J are TRBV21-1 and TRBJ1-1; TRBD1 was called by the table and not checked on the DNA. TRBV21-1 has pseudogene status. The CDR3 runs to 16 residues. The CDR3 spells CASSKASREPNTEAFF. CDR3 sequence (DNA): TGTGCCAGCAGCAAAGCCTCCCGGGAACCCAACACTGAAGCTTTCTTT.

This clonotype was detected many times. The J gene is TRBJ1-1, the V gene TRBV20-1; D perhaps matches TRBD1 (6 bases). Per germline, CDR1 DFQATT and CDR2 SNEGSKA (reference sequence). The CDR3 runs 16 residues. V gave up 1 base and J gave up 1 base, with 16 bases separating them. CDR3 sequence reads: CSARGTQGHQNTEAFF. The CDR3 DNA sequence: TGCAGTGCTAGAGGGACCCAGGGACACCAGAACACTGAAGCTTTCTTT.

A few counts support this clonotype. V and J are TRBV20-1 and TRBJ2-2; 12 nucleotides align to TRBD2. This CDR3 spans 16 amino acids. With V trimmed by 2 bases and J by 8 bases, 9 bases remained unmatched. CDR1 DFQATT and CDR2 SNEGSKA come from the germline V gene (reference sequence). The CDR3 loop is CSARSPSGGAAGELFF. CDR3 sequence (DNA): TGCAGTGCTAGATCCCCTAGCGGGGGGGCCGCTGGGGAGCTGTTTTTT.

This clonotype has a handful of counts. J is TRBJ1-4 and V is TRBV5-8, with unresolved D. V was cut by 4 bases and J by 0 bases, with 10 bases left in between. Germline V gene sequence: CDR1 SGHTS, CDR2 YDEGEE. CDR3 length: 15 residues. The CDR3 reads CASSDDVATNEKLFF. In nucleotides, the CDR3 is TGTGCCAGCAGCGACGACGTTGCAACTAATGAAAAACTGTTTTTT.

This clonotype came up many times. The CDR3 loop is CASSEEKMVTFPNYGYTF. As DNA, the CDR3 is TGTGCCAGCAGTGAAGAGAAAATGGTGACATTTCCTAACTATGGCTACACCTTC. This chain links TRBV6-1 with TRBJ1-2, with D uncertain. Germline-derived CDR1 and CDR2 are MNHNS and SASEGT. The V and J ends lost 1 base and 0 bases respectively, with 18 bases between them. The CDR3 is 18 amino acids.

The table lists this clonotype with many counts. The chain is built from TRBV7-2 and TRBJ1-6; D unresolved. Germline V CDR1 and CDR2: SGHTA, FQGNSA. Trimming removed 1 base at V and 10 bases at J, with 14 bases between. The CDR3 sequence is 15 residues long. The DNA of the CDR3 is TGTGCCAGCAGCTTAGACCGCAGGAGAACCTCACCCCTCCACTTT. This translates into CASSLDRRRTSPLHF.

The CDR3 loop is CASSNRDFYNEQFF. The CDR3 DNA is TGCGCCAGCAGCAACCGGGACTTTTACAATGAGCAGTTCTTC. The chain links TRBV5-1 to TRBJ2-1; TRBD2 is a possible D gene (6 bases). Per the germline V gene, CDR1 is SGHRS and CDR2 is YFSETQ. V was shortened by 4 bases and J by 4 bases, with 12 bases between the two germline ends. The CDR3 spans 14 residues.

Only a few counts were recorded for this clonotype. Compared with germline, one end of the junction differs, possibly owing to a read error. V gene TRBV7-7 combines with J gene TRBJ2-3; weak D call: TRBD2 (6 bases). There are 15 residues in the CDR3. Germline lookup yields CDR1 SSHAT and CDR2 FNYEAQ (reference sequence). The CDR3 loop reads CASSLGDSSTDTQYF. The CDR3, as DNA: TGTGCTAGCAGCTTAGGGGACTCCTCCACAGATACGCAGTATTTT.

This clonotype was detected ten times or more. The chain couples TRBV20-1 to TRBJ2-7; 7 bases agree with TRBD1. The CDR3 is made up of 15 amino acids. Per germline, CDR1 DFQATT and CDR2 SNEGSKA (reference sequence). The ends lost 6 bases at V and 0 bases at J; junction bases unmatched: 11. CDR3 DNA: TGCAGTGCAAACCACAGGGGAAGCCGCTCCTACGAGCAGTACTTC. It encodes CSANHRGSRSYEQYF.

This clonotype was detected a few times. The V gene is TRBV9, the J gene TRBJ2-3; D may be TRBD1 or TRBD2 (5 bases each). The CDR3 has 15 amino acids. V gave up 5 bases and J gave up 0 bases, with 13 bases separating them. Germline V gene sequence: CDR1 SGDLS, CDR2 YYNGEE. The CDR3 is CASRAGWGSTDTQYF. In DNA, the CDR3 is TGTGCCAGCAGGGCCGGCTGGGGGAGCACAGATACGCAGTATTTT.

Comment on this clonotype: This clone may be a read error of a much larger clone one base away. This chain links TRBV14 with TRBJ1-1; D is possibly TRBD1 (5 bases). Germline V lookup: CDR1 SGHDN, CDR2 FVKESK. V was clipped by 6 bases and J by 3 bases, with 14 bases between them. This CDR3 region has 14 residues. The CDR3 reads CASSRLGADTEAFF. The CDR3 DNA sequence: TGTGCCAGCAGTCGACTCGGGGCCGACACTGAAGCTTTCTTT.

This clonotype was observed many times. The rearrangement uses TRBV4-2 and TRBJ2-3, with TRBD2 matching 13 bases. The CDR3 is made up of 20 amino acids. The J segment lost 1 base and the V segment lost 1 base, leaving 11 bases of the junction unmatched. The germline CDR1 and CDR2 sequences are LGHNA and YNFKEQ. The CDR3 reads CASSQVISTSGGAGTDTQYF. The CDR3, as DNA: TGTGCCAGCAGCCAAGTTATTTCTACTAGCGGGGGGGCGGGCACAGATACGCAGTATTTT.

At least ten counts were recorded for this clonotype. The V gene is TRBV27, the J gene TRBJ1-5; D is unclear. In germline, CDR1 is MNHEY, CDR2 SMNVEV (reference sequence). CDR3 length: 14 residues. With 7 bases removed from V and 0 bases from J, the gap between germline ends came to 10 bases. The CDR3 here is CASNELNSNQPQHF. In DNA form, the CDR3 reads TGTGCCAGCAATGAACTGAATAGCAATCAGCCCCAGCATTTT.

This clonotype was counted at least ten times. The chain has TRBV14 and TRBJ2-7; 10 bases map to TRBD1. The V and J ends lost 2 bases and 3 bases, in that order; junction bases with no gene match: 4. The CDR3 has 15 residues. From germline, CDR1 is SGHDN and CDR2 FVKESK. CDR3 residues: CASSQPGTGVYEQYF. CDR3 DNA sequence: TGTGCCAGCAGCCAACCCGGGACAGGGGTCTACGAGCAGTACTTC.

This clonotype was picked up many times. This chain connects TRBV10-2 to TRBJ2-3; 11 bases fit TRBD2. V lost 8 bases and J lost 5; bases outside the gene matches: 12. Per the germline V gene, CDR1 is WSHSY and CDR2 is SAAADI. The CDR3 runs to 16 residues. The CDR3 DNA reads as TGCGCCAGCCAACCCTTAGCGGGGGGGCCCTTAGATACGCAGTATTTT. Its protein product is CASQPLAGGPLDTQYF.

The V gene is TRBV10-2, the J gene TRBJ1-4; possibly TRBD1 for D (6 bases). V gave up 8 bases and J gave up 7 bases, with 14 bases separating them. Germline values: CDR1 WSHSY, CDR2 SAAADI. This CDR3 region has 13 residues. The CDR3 nucleotides read TGCGCCAGCTGTCCGACAGGCATTGAAAAACTGTTTTTT. Its translation: CASCPTGIEKLFF.

This clonotype was found a few times. The chain combines TRBV3-1 with TRBJ2-1; D is unresolved. V was clipped by 3 bases and J by 6 bases, with 15 bases between them. Germline lookup yields CDR1 LGHDT and CDR2 YNNKEL (reference sequence). There are 15 residues in the CDR3. CDR3: CASSQFKGLLNEQFF. The CDR3, as DNA: TGTGCCAGCAGCCAGTTCAAAGGTCTCCTCAATGAGCAGTTCTTC.